A single sample is the source of the 31 T cell receptor beta chains below, sequenced in a study of control samples from healthy donors and cancer patients (TCRdb year 2020). The method was the immunoSEQ multiplex PCR assay. As stored in TCRdb, this immuneACCESS dataset retains in-frame rearrangements with V and J assigned. A fraction of the clones does not appear; measured against another copy, unresolved V genes explain less than half of the discrepancy, and the remainder lacks a known reason. This sample is represented by some 140,000 clones; 92% of them were singletons. Around 10% of the sample is held by the ten biggest clonotypes. The specimen was blood. The receptors were gathered from a young man in good health.

The rearrangement links TRBV6-5 to TRBJ2-7, with TRBD2 matching over 10 bases. Germline CDR1 reads MNHEY; CDR2 reads SVGAGI. Trimming took 6 bases from V and 7 from J; bases not matched to a gene: 12. The CDR3 covers 15 residues. This chain's CDR3 is CASSQAGGGKREQYF. DNA of the CDR3: TGTGCCAGCAGCCAAGCGGGGGGGGGCAAGAGGGAGCAGTACTTC.

V usage is TRBV18 and J usage is TRBJ1-4; D is undetermined. Trimming left V 2 bases short and J 3 bases short, with 1 base between. CDR3 size: 12 residues. Germline CDR1 KGHSH, CDR2 LQKENI. Here the CDR3 DNA reads TGTGCCAGCTCACCATCTAATGAAAAACTGTTTTTT. The encoded protein is CASSPSNEKLFF.

The rearrangement uses TRBV18 and TRBJ1-1, with D perhaps TRBD1 (6 bases). The germline CDR1 and CDR2 sequences are KGHSH and LQKENI. This CDR3 has 17 amino acids. Trimming took 1 base from V and 5 from J, leaving 20 bases between them. This CDR3 is CASSPRPVAGGPTEAFF. CDR3 nucleotide sequence: TGTGCCAGCTCACCACGACCAGTTGCCGGGGGGCCTACTGAAGCTTTCTTT.

This clone was seen only once. The V call is TRBV23-1, the J call TRBJ2-7, with D tentatively TRBD2 (5 bases). TRBV23-1 is recorded as an ORF, its role being uncertain. V lost 7 bases and J lost 0, with 28 bases in between. The CDR3 is 19 amino acids. The CDR3 bases are TGCGCCAGCACCTACCCTTGCCTCCATCCGGACTGCTGCTCCTACGAGCAGTACTTC. This codes for CASTYPCLHPDCCSYEQYF.

The V gene is TRBV2, the J gene TRBJ1-4; 7 bases agree with TRBD1. V trimming: 5 bases; J trimming: 4 bases; junction bases outside the gene matches: 7. Germline CDR1 SNHLY, CDR2 FYNNEI. The CDR3 extends over 15 amino acids. This CDR3 is CASSTGQQFNEKLFF. Written as DNA, the CDR3 is TGTGCCAGCAGTACGGGACAGCAGTTTAATGAAAAACTGTTTTTT.

In this sample, this clone turned up once. CDR3 loop: CASSPDRGITYEQYF. The CDR3 region has the DNA TGTGCCAGCAGCCCTGACAGGGGGATAACCTACGAGCAGTACTTC. The V call is TRBV27, the J call TRBJ2-7, with 9 positions matching TRBD1. The CDR3 runs 15 residues. V was pared by 6 bases and J by 2 bases, with 8 bases of the junction left unmatched. CDR1 is MNHEY and CDR2 is SMNVEV in the germline V gene (reference sequence).

The rearrangement uses TRBV3-1 (or the pseudogene TRBV3-2) and TRBJ2-7; TRBD2 agrees at 11 bases. The CDR3 has 15 residues. Germline V gene lookup returns CDR1 LGHDT and CDR2 YNNKEL (reference sequence). J was trimmed by 2 bases and V by 4 bases; bases with no gene match: 4. The CDR3 is CASSRGTSGPYEQYF. The DNA for the CDR3 is TGTGCCAGCAGCCGAGGGACTAGCGGTCCCTACGAGCAGTACTTC.

The chain is built from TRBV18 and TRBJ1-2; D uncertain. Looked up from germline, CDR1 is KGHSH and CDR2 is LQKENI. The CDR3 has 16 amino acids. V lost 0 bases and J lost 0, with 11 bases in between. In DNA form, the CDR3 reads TGTGCCAGCTCACCACCCGGCGTGGGCGCTAACTATGGCTACACCTTC. This encodes CASSPPGVGANYGYTF.

The chain is built from TRBV6-1 and TRBJ2-1; D may be TRBD1 (5 bases). Between the trimmed V and J ends, which lost 2 bases and 4 bases, there was a span of 12 bases. This CDR3 is 15 amino acids long. Germline V CDR1 and CDR2: MNHNS, SASEGT. The CDR3 sequence is CASSETGQPYNEQFF. DNA for the CDR3: TGTGCCAGCAGTGAAACAGGTCAGCCGTACAATGAGCAGTTCTTC.

The chain is built from TRBV11-3 and TRBJ1-2; D is uncertain. CDR3 length: 13 residues. The V end lost 0 bases, the J end lost 4 bases, and 6 bases lay between the germline ends. CDR1 and CDR2 (germline): SGHNT, YENEEA. The CDR3 protein is CASSLDESYGYTF. The CDR3 DNA reads TGTGCCAGCAGCTTAGATGAGAGCTATGGCTACACCTTC.

V gene TRBV6-5 combines with J gene TRBJ2-2, with D possibly called TRBD1 or TRBD2 (5 bases each). Trimming stripped 6 bases from V and 6 bases from J, with 14 bases between. The length of the CDR3 is 14 residues. Germline V gives CDR1 MNHEY, CDR2 SVGAGI. CDR3 amino acids: CASSNPGTAGELFF. The CDR3 bases are TGTGCCAGCAGCAACCCGGGGACGGCCGGGGAGCTGTTTTTT.

The V call is TRBV9, the J call TRBJ1-2; perhaps TRBD1 as D (5 bases). The germline gives CDR1 SGDLS, CDR2 YYNGEE. The CDR3 sequence is 17 residues long. Trimming removed 0 bases from V and 5 bases from J, with 20 bases in between. The CDR3, as DNA: TGTGCCAGCAGCGTAGATTTAGGGGAGCCGTACCGTTATGGCTACACCTTC. Its translation: CASSVDLGEPYRYGYTF.

The gene calls are TRBV2 and TRBJ1-2; D is undetermined. The CDR3 length is 13 residues. The germline V and J ends were trimmed by 1 base and 7 bases, with 10 bases remaining between them. Per the germline V gene, CDR1 is SNHLY and CDR2 is FYNNEI. The CDR3 sequence is CASSEVGIFGYTF. The DNA for the CDR3 is TGTGCCAGCAGTGAAGTTGGGATTTTTGGCTACACCTTC.

This rearrangement joins TRBV4-3 to TRBJ2-3, with D possibly being TRBD1 (6 bases). Germline CDR1 reads LGHNA; CDR2 reads YSLEER. The germline V and J ends were trimmed by 4 bases and 4 bases, with 18 bases remaining between them. The CDR3 totals 16 residues. CDR3 loop: CASSLNPPEGADTQYF. CDR3 DNA sequence: TGCGCCAGCAGCCTTAACCCCCCAGAGGGGGCAGATACGCAGTATTTT.

J is TRBJ1-2 and V is TRBV9, with D tentatively TRBD1 (6 bases). This CDR3 has 12 residues. CDR1 is SGDLS and CDR2 is YYNGEE in the germline V gene. Trimming cost V 7 bases and J 8 bases, with 15 bases left between them. The CDR3 sequence is CASSGARGGYTF. CDR3 bases: TGTGCCAGCTCTGGGGCCAGGGGAGGCTACACCTTC.

The V call is TRBV2, the J call TRBJ2-1, with TRBD2 identical over 11 bases. Germline V lookup: CDR1 SNHLY, CDR2 FYNNEI. Losses at the gene ends were 6 bases for V and 3 bases for J; bases not matched to a gene: 4. The CDR3 consists of 15 residues. CDR3 region: CASRASGRSYNEQFF. CDR3 DNA sequence: TGTGCCAGCAGGGCTAGCGGGAGGAGCTACAATGAGCAGTTCTTC.

The V and J genes are TRBV27 and TRBJ2-1; no clear D gene. The germline gives CDR1 MNHEY, CDR2 SMNVEV (reference sequence). The length of the CDR3 is 14 residues. V lost 3 bases, J lost 1 base, and 7 bases lay in between. This CDR3 reads CASSFASSYNEQFF. The CDR3 bases are TGTGCCAGCAGTTTCGCAAGTTCCTACAATGAGCAGTTCTTC.

The V call is TRBV2, the J call TRBJ2-1; 11 positions agree with TRBD2. The trim removed 6 bases at V and 2 bases at J, leaving 3 bases unmatched. The CDR3 has 15 amino acids. The germline CDR1 and CDR2 sequences are SNHLY and FYNNEI. The CDR3 here is CASRATSGAYNEQFF. CDR3 sequence (DNA): TGTGCCAGCAGGGCGACTAGCGGGGCCTACAATGAGCAGTTCTTC.

The chain recombines TRBV7-8 with TRBJ1-1; possibly TRBD1 for D (5 bases). CDR1 is SGHVS, CDR2 FQNEAQ, per germline. The CDR3 is 16 residues long. Trimming removed 5 bases from V and 1 base from J, with 17 bases in between. CDR3 in amino acids: CASSPAGADKNTEAFF. The CDR3 DNA is TGTGCCAGCAGCCCCGCCGGCGCGGACAAGAACACTGAAGCTTTCTTT.

The V gene is TRBV29-1, the J gene TRBJ2-3, with 14 bases aligning to TRBD2. Losses at the gene ends were 0 bases for V and 0 bases for J; bases not matched to a gene: 20. The V gene's germline CDR1 is SQVTM and CDR2 ANQGSEA. The CDR3 has 23 residues. CDR3 coding DNA: TGCAGCGTTGAAGAAGGTTCACCGGGACTAGCGGGAGCTCTTCGGTCTAGCACAGATACGCAGTATTTT. This sequence encodes CSVEEGSPGLAGALRSSTDTQYF.

V usage is TRBV19 and J usage is TRBJ1-5, with D unclear. The CDR3 is 12 residues long. Trimming stripped 3 bases from V and 10 bases from J, with 10 bases between. Germline CDR1 is LNHDA and CDR2 is SQIVND (reference sequence). The CDR3, as DNA: TGTGCCAGTAGTATCCCGTTTCGACCCCAGCATTTT. Translated: CASSIPFRPQHF.

This clone appeared once. CDR3 protein: CASSLRVGVNNEQFF. In DNA, the CDR3 is TGCGCCAGCAGCTTAAGGGTTGGGGTCAACAATGAGCAGTTCTTC. The chain joins TRBV5-1 to TRBJ2-1; D remains ambiguous. Per the germline V gene, CDR1 is SGHRS and CDR2 is YFSETQ. The CDR3 is made up of 15 amino acids. Trimming left V 2 bases short and J 5 bases short, with 14 bases between.

The chain employs TRBV15 and TRBJ2-3; 7 nucleotides match TRBD1. J gave up 1 base and V 0 bases, and 4 bases lay outside the gene matches. This CDR3 has 16 amino acids. Germline-derived CDR1 and CDR2 are LNHNV and YYDKDF (reference sequence). The CDR3 sequence is CATSRDRGHGTDTQYF. CDR3 DNA sequence: TGTGCCACCAGCAGAGATAGGGGGCATGGCACAGATACGCAGTATTTT.

The rearrangement joins TRBV4-2 to TRBJ1-4; 7 bases fit TRBD1. The germline V gene has CDR1 LGHNA and CDR2 YNFKEQ. This CDR3 contains 15 residues. Trimming took 1 base from V and 5 from J; bases not matched to a gene: 4. CDR3 nucleotide sequence: TGTGCCAGCAGCCAAGTCTTACAGGGGAATGAAAAACTGTTTTTT. Its protein product is CASSQVLQGNEKLFF.

The rearrangement joins TRBV4-3 to TRBJ2-7; TRBD2 matches 10 bases. V shed 1 base, J shed 3 bases, and the junction held 15 bases outside the gene matches. This CDR3 contains 19 residues. Germline V lookup: CDR1 LGHNA, CDR2 YSLEER. CDR3 amino acids: CASSQGRAGGLARSYEQYF. CDR3 nucleotide sequence: TGCGCCAGCAGCCAAGGCCGGGCAGGGGGACTAGCGAGAAGCTACGAGCAGTACTTC.

The chain couples TRBV2 to TRBJ2-5; the D is unclear. Germline V CDR1 and CDR2: SNHLY, FYNNEI. V dropped 6 bases and J dropped 2 bases, with 7 bases sitting between them. The CDR3 spans 12 residues. In DNA form, the CDR3 reads TGTGCCAGCAGAAAAAATCAAGAGACCCAGTACTTC. Translating it yields CASRKNQETQYF.

CDR3 DNA: TGTGCCAGCAGTTTCCAACAGGGGGTTGAAAAACTGTTTTTT. Amino acids: CASSFQQGVEKLFF. This rearrangement joins TRBV28 to TRBJ1-4; 8 bases are a match to TRBD1. V shed 3 bases, J shed 7 bases, and the junction held 4 bases outside the gene matches. Germline loops: CDR1 MDHEN, CDR2 SYDVKM. The CDR3 loop spans 14 amino acids.

The chain combines TRBV19 with TRBJ1-6; TRBD1 might be the D (5 bases). Trimming took 3 bases from V and 6 from J, leaving 18 bases between them. Germline V gene data show CDR1 as LNHDA and CDR2 as SQIVND (reference sequence). There are 17 residues in the CDR3. The CDR3 coding sequence is TGTGCCAGTAGTATTGGGTCCGCGGGACGGGGTAATTCACCCCTCCACTTT. Protein product: CASSIGSAGRGNSPLHF.

The table lists this clone with a count of one. The chain couples TRBV25-1 to TRBJ1-2; D might be TRBD1 (5 bases). This CDR3 spans 15 amino acids. Deletions cut 1 base from V and 2 bases from J, with 11 bases between. Germline CDR1 and CDR2: MGHDK and SYGVNS. DNA of the CDR3: TGTGCCAGCAGTGAATTCGGGACCCCCAACTATGGCTACACCTTC. It specifies CASSEFGTPNYGYTF.

The table lists this clone with a count of one. The chain links TRBV7-3 to TRBJ1-4, with D hard to call. The CDR3 extends over 16 amino acids. CDR1 and CDR2 from the germline V gene are SGHTA and FQGTGA. V lost 5 bases to trimming and J lost 4 bases, with 17 bases between them. The CDR3: CASSHPGKEFNEKLFF. The CDR3, as DNA: TGTGCCAGCAGCCACCCCGGTAAGGAGTTTAATGAAAAACTGTTTTTT.

The rearrangement links TRBV4-3 to TRBJ2-1; no firm D call. Trimming removed 0 bases from V and 0 bases from J, with 6 bases in between. This CDR3 has 15 amino acids. In germline, CDR1 is LGHNA, CDR2 YSLEER. CDR3 sequence: CASSQEGSSYNEQFF. DNA of the CDR3: TGCGCCAGCAGCCAAGAGGGAAGCTCCTACAATGAGCAGTTCTTC.